Sequencing of this TCR beta chain was carried out in a study of blood T cells in healthy people across ages. Note on this clonotype: Its antigen is currently unknown.

The CDR3 runs 15 residues. V was pared by 8 bases and J by 2 bases, with 16 bases between. CDR1 and CDR2 (germline): MNHEY, SMNVEV (reference sequence). For the second PCR, which ran for roughly 7 to 11 cycles, a sample-barcoded 5' primer and a J-beta primer mix were used. Every cDNA molecule bore a tag from a template-switch adaptor containing 12 random nucleotides. One entry per CDR3 protein, called by TCRdb with MiXCR from the 5' RACE reads. The sample holds approximately 1.5 million distinct CDR3 sequences; approximately 32% are singletons and the top ten take roughly 12%. Overall study results and limits: With naive T cell percentage, TCR beta diversity showed a strong correlation.

The receptor comes from a woman aged 25 to 39 in good health. V gene TRBV27 combines with J gene TRBJ2-1; no reliable D call. Sequenced material: blood. The CDR3 loop is CASGLKTPAYNEQFF. CDR3 DNA sequence: TGTGCCAGCGGATTAAAAACCCCAGCCTACAATGAGCAGTTCTTC.